This T cell receptor (beta chain) was captured by sequencing in a study of beta chain features in type 1 diabetes. The entirety of the isolated RNA underwent reverse transcription, so expressed TCRB transcripts were sequenced. Sequencing was performed with immunoSEQ multiplex PCR; in TCRdb, only in-frame clones are kept and a portion is missing. The sample carries roughly 170,000 clones, around an eighth recorded once. V gave up 1 base and J gave up 10 bases, with 20 bases separating them. Germline assignment: CDR1 SEHNR and CDR2 FQNEAQ (reference sequence). This CDR3 has 15 amino acids. Each donor gave one heparinised blood draw averaging approximately 100 mL.

This clonotype was obtained from a woman under 30 in good health. This rearrangement joins TRBV7-9 to TRBJ2-7; D unclear. Sequencing was done on a sample of central memory CD4+ T cells from blood. CDR3 in amino acids: CASSLGVFGRLEQYF. CDR3 nucleotides: TGTGCCAGCAGCTTAGGTGTTTTTGGGCGCCTCGAACAGTACTTC.